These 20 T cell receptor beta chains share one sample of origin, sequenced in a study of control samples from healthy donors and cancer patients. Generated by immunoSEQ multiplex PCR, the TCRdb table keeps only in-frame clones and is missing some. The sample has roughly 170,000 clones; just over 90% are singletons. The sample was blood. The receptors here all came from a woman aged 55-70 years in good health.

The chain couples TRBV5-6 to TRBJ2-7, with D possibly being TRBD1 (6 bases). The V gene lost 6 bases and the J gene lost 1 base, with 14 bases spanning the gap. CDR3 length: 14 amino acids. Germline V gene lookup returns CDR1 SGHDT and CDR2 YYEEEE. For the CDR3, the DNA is TGTGCCAGCAACCTACTCGGACAGTCCTACGAGCAGTACTTC. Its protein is CASNLLGQSYEQYF.

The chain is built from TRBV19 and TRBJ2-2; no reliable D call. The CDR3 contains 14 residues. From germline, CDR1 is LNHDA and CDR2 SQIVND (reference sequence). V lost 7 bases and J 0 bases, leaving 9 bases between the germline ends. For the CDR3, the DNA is TGTGCCAGTAATCTGGGCACGAACACCGGGGAGCTGTTTTTT. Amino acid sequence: CASNLGTNTGELFF.

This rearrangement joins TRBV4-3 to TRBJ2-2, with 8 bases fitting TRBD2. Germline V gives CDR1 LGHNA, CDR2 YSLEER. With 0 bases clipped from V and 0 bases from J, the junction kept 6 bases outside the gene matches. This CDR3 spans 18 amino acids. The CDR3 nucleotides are TGCGCCAGCAGCCAAGAGTCAGCGGGGGCCGCGAACACCGGGGAGCTGTTTTTT. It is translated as CASSQESAGAANTGELFF.

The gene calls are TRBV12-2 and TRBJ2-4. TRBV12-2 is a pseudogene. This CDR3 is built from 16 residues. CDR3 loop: CASRLEGSLAKNIQYF. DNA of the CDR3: TGTGCAAGTCGCTTAGAAGGCAGCCTAGCCAAAAACATTCAGTACTTC.

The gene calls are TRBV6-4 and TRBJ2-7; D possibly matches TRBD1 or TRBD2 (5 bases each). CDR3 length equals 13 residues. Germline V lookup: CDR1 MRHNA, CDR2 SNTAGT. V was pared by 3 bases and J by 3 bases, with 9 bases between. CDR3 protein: CASSDSGLYEQYF. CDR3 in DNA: TGTGCCAGCAGTGATTCGGGGCTCTACGAGCAGTACTTC.

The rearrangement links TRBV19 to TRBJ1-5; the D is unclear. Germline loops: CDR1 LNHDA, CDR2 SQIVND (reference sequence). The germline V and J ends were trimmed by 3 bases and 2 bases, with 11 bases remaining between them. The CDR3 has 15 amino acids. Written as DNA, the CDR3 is TGTGCCAGTAGTATTGGTAGGAGAGGCAATCAGCCCCAGCATTTT. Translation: CASSIGRRGNQPQHF.

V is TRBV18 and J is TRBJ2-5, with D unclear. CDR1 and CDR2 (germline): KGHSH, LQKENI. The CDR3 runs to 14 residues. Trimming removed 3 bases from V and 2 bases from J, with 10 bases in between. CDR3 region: CASSPMALQETQYF. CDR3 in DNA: TGTGCCAGCTCACCTATGGCCCTTCAAGAGACCCAGTACTTC. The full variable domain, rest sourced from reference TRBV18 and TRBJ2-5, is NAGVMQNPRHLVRRRGQEARLRCSPMKGHSHVYWYRQLPEEGLKFMVYLQKENIIDESGMPKERFSAEFPKEGPSILRIQQVVRGDSAAYFCASSPMALQETQYFGPGTRLLVL.

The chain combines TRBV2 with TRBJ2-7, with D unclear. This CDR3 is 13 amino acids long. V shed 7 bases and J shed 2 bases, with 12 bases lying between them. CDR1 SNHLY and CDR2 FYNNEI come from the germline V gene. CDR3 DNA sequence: TGTGCCAGCAATGAGGATTGGGCCTACGAGCAGTACTTC. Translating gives CASNEDWAYEQYF.

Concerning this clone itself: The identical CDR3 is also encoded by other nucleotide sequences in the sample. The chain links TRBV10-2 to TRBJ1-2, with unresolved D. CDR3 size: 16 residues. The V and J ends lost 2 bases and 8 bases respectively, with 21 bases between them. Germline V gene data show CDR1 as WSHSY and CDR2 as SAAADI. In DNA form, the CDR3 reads TGCGCCAGCAGTGAGAGGACGAGCACCCAGGTCGACGGCTACACCTTC. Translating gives CASSERTSTQVDGYTF.

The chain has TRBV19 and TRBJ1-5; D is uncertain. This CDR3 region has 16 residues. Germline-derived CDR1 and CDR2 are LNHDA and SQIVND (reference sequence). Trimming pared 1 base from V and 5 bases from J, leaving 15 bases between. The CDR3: CASSIVGWADYQPQHF. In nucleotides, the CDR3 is TGTGCCAGTAGTATAGTCGGGTGGGCAGATTATCAGCCCCAGCATTTT. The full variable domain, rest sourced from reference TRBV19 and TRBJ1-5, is DGGITQSPKYLFRKEGQNVTLSCEQNLNHDAMYWYRQDPGQGLRLIYYSQIVNDFQKGDIAEGYSVSREKKESFPLTVTSAQKNPTAFYLCASSIVGWADYQPQHFGDGTRLSIL.

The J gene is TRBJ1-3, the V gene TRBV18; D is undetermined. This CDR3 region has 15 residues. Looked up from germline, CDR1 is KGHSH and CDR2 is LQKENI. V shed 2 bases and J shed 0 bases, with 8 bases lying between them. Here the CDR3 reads CASSPVGVSGNTIYF. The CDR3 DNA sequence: TGTGCCAGCTCACCAGTCGGGGTCTCTGGAAACACCATATATTTT.

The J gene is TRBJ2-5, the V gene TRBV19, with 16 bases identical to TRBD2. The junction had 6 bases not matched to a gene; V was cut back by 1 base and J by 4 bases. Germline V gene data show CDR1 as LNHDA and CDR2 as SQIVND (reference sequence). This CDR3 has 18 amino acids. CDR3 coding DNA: TGTGCCAGTAGTATAGGTGGGACTAGCGGGGGGGTAGGAGAGACCCAGTACTTC. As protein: CASSIGGTSGGVGETQYF.

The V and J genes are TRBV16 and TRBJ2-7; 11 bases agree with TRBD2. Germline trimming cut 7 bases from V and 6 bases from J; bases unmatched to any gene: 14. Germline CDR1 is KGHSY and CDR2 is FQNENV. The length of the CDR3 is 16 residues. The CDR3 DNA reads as TGTGCCAGCACCTTCCCCGGACTAGCGGGCATTAGCGAGCAGTACTTC. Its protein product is CASTFPGLAGISEQYF.

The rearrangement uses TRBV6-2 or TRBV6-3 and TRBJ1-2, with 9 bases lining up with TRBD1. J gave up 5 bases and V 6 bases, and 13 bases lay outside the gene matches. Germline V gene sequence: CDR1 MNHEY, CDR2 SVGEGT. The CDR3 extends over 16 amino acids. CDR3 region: CASSESGTGSAYGYTF. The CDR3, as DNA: TGTGCCAGCAGCGAATCCGGGACAGGGAGTGCGTATGGCTACACCTTC.

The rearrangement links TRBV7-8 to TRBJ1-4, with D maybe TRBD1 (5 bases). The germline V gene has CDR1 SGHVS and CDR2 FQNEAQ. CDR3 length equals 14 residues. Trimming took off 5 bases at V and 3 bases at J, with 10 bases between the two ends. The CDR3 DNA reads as TGTGCCAGCAGCCCCCCGGGGGCTAATGAAAAACTGTTTTTT. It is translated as CASSPPGANEKLFF.

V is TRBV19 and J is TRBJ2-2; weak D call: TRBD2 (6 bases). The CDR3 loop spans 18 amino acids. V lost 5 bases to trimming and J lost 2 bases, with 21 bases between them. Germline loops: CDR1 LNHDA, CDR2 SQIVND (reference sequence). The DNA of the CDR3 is TGTGCCAGTAGTTTTTCCTTCCTAGTGGGGGGAAACACCGGGGAGCTGTTTTTT. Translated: CASSFSFLVGGNTGELFF.

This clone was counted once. The CDR3 loop reads CASSPLPLYRYEQYF. CDR3 coding DNA: TGCGCCAGCAGCCCCTTACCACTTTATAGGTACGAGCAGTACTTC. V usage is TRBV4-3 and J usage is TRBJ2-7, with D hard to call. This CDR3 has 15 amino acids. Between the trimmed V and J ends, which lost 4 bases and 4 bases, there was a span of 17 bases. The germline gives CDR1 LGHNA, CDR2 YSLEER.

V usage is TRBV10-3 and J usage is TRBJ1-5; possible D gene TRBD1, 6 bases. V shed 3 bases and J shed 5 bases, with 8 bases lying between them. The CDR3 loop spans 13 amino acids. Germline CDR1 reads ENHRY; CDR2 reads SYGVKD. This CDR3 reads CAISEQGYQPQHF. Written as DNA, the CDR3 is TGTGCCATCAGTGAACAGGGTTATCAGCCCCAGCATTTT.

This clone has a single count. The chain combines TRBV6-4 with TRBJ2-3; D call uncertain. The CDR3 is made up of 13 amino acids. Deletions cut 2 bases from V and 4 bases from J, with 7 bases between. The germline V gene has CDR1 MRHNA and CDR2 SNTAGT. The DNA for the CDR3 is TGTGCCAGCAGTGACGGCAGCGCAGATACGCAGTATTTT. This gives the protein CASSDGSADTQYF.

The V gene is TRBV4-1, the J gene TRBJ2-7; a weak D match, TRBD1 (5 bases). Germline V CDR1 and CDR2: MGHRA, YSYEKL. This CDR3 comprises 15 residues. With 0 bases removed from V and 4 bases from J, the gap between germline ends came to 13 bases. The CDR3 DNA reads TGCGCCAGCAGCCAAGAACAGGCAGGGTTTTACGAGCAGTACTTC. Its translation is CASSQEQAGFYEQYF.